This T cell receptor (beta chain) was captured by sequencing in a study of blood T cell repertoires in COVID-19. Across the study: Collection of acute and convalescent COVID-19 samples took place in the United States, Italy and Spain. T cells, B-cell-depleted T cells, or PBMCs provided the cDNA or gDNA that served as material.

Generated by immunoSEQ multiplex PCR, the TCRdb table keeps only in-frame clones and is missing some. The sample carries about 170,000 clones, about nine tenths recorded once. A Seattle source enrolled patients during active infection and followed them longitudinally. The CDR3 length is 14 residues. V was trimmed by 0 bases and J by 10 bases, leaving 11 bases between them. CDR1 is SGHRS, CDR2 YFSETQ, per germline. This sequence was found in a man aged 18 to 29 with COVID-19, enrolled during active disease. This chain uses TRBV5-1 with TRBJ1-6; D gene uncertain. Material: peripheral blood. The CDR3 sequence: CASSLGVSHSPLHF. The CDR3 DNA is TGCGCCAGCAGCTTGGGCGTTAGTCACTCACCCCTCCACTTT.